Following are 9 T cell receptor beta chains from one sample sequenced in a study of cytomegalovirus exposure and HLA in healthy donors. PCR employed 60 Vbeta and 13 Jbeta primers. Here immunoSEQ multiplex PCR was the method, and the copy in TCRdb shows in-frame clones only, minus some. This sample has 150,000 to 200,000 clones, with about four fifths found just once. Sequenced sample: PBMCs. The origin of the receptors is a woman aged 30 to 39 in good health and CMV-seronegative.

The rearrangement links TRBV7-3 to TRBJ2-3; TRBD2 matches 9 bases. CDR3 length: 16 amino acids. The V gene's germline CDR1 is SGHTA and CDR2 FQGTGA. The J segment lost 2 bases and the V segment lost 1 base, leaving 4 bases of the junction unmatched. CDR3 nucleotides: TGTGCCAGCAGCTTAATTCCTAGCGGGGTCACAGATACGCAGTATTTT. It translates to CASSLIPSGVTDTQYF.

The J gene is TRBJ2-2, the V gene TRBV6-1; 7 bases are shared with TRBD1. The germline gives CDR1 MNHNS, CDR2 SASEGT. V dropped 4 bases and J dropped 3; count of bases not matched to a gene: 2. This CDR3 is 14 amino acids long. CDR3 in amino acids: CASSGDSHTGELFF. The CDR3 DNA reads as TGTGCCAGCAGTGGGGACAGTCACACCGGGGAGCTGTTTTTT.

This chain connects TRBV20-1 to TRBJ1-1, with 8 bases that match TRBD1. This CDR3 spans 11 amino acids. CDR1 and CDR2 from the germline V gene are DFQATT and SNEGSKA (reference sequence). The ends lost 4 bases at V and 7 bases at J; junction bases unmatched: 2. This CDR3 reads CSATGQGEAFF. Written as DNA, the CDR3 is TGCAGTGCTACCGGACAGGGTGAAGCTTTCTTT.

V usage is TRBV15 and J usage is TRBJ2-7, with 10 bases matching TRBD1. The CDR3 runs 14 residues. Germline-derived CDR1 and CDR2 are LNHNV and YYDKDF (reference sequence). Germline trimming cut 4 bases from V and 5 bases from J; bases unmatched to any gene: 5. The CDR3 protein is CATSTGTGADEQYF. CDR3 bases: TGTGCCACCAGCACCGGGACAGGGGCGGACGAGCAGTACTTC.

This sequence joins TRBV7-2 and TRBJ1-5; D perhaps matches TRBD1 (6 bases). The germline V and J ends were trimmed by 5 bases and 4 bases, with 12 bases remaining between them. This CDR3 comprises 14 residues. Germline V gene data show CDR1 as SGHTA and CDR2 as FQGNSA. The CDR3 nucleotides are TGTGCCAGCAGCCTGGGACAAACGAATCAGCCCCAGCATTTT. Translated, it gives CASSLGQTNQPQHF.

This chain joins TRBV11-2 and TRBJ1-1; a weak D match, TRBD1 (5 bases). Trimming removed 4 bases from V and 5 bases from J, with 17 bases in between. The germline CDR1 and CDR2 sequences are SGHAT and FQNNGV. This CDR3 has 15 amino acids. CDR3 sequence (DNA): TGTGCCAGCAGCTCCTCTGGGGGAGCGGGAACTGAAGCTTTCTTT. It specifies CASSSSGGAGTEAFF. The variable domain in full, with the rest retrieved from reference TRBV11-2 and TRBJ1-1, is EAGVAQSPRYKIIEKRQSVAFWCNPISGHATLYWYQQILGQGPKLLIQFQNNGVVDDSQLPKDRFSAERLKGVDSTLKIQPAKLEDSAVYLCASSSSGGAGTEAFFGQGTRLTVV.

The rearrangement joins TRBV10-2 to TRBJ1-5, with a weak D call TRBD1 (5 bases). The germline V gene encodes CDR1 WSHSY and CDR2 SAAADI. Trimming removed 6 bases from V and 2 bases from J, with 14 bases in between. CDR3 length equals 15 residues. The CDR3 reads CASRKEETGNQPQHF. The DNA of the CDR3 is TGCGCCAGCAGAAAAGAGGAGACAGGCAATCAGCCCCAGCATTTT.

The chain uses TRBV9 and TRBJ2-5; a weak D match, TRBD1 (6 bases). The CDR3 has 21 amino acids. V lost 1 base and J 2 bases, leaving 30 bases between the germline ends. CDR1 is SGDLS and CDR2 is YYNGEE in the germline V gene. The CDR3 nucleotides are TGTGCCAGCAGCGTATCAGACCGCACCGGACAGCCTCGTCTCACGCAAGAGACCCAGTACTTC. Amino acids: CASSVSDRTGQPRLTQETQYF.

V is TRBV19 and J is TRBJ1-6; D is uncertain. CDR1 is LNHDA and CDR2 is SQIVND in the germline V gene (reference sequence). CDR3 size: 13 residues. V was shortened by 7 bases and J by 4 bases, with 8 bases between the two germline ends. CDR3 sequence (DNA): TGTGCCAGTACCCCGCAGTATAATTCACCCCTCCACTTT. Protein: CASTPQYNSPLHF.